A selection of T cell receptor beta chains follows, all from one sample in a study of graft-versus-host responses after intestinal transplantation. Using immunoSEQ multiplex PCR, the repertoire was profiled, and TCRdb retains in-frame clones only, with some absent. The sample includes over 20,000 clones, approximately 92% of them seen just once. The source material was PBMCs, sampled around 37 weeks after intestinal transplant. These receptors were collected from a human patient who received an intestinal transplant, so some T cells may come from the graft donor. The conserved cysteine and the conserved F or W are not part of the CDR3 here. Fields, in order: J gene, V gene, CDR3 protein.

j_call: TRBJ2-7; v_call: TRBV7-9; cdr3_aa: ASSYKGAYEQY
j_call: TRBJ2-7; v_call: TRBV11-3; cdr3_aa: ASSLASGSAYEQY
j_call: TRBJ2-5; v_call: TRBV9; cdr3_aa: ASSVGVEGPRGTQY
j_call: TRBJ2-7; v_call: TRBV4-1; cdr3_aa: ASSQVVLAGRGYEQY
j_call: TRBJ2-7; v_call: TRBV30; cdr3_aa: AWRDSGSSYEQY
j_call: TRBJ2-1; v_call: TRBV1; cdr3_aa: TSSQRSGRILNEQF
j_call: TRBJ2-1; v_call: TRBV6-5; cdr3_aa: ASSLNREQF
j_call: TRBJ2-1; v_call: TRBV6-1; cdr3_aa: ASSDISRDKGYNEQF
j_call: TRBJ2-7; v_call: TRBV7-9; cdr3_aa: ASSTSPGQGSPDHEQY
j_call: TRBJ2-7; v_call: TRBV6-1; cdr3_aa: ASRLGGAYEQY
j_call: TRBJ2-3; v_call: TRBV7-9; cdr3_aa: ASSLLADTQY
j_call: TRBJ2-5; v_call: TRBV6-6; cdr3_aa: ASSAPKGEY
j_call: TRBJ2-7; v_call: TRBV29-1; cdr3_aa: SVEWRGQGSYEQY
j_call: TRBJ1-3; v_call: TRBV29-1; cdr3_aa: SFRPRGSGNTIY
j_call: TRBJ2-7; v_call: TRBV21-1; cdr3_aa: ASSRGGLAGYYEQY
j_call: TRBJ2-5; v_call: TRBV7-2; cdr3_aa: ASSRTGGQETQY
j_call: TRBJ2-2; v_call: TRBV7-8; cdr3_aa: ASSFEVRENTGELF
j_call: TRBJ2-7; v_call: TRBV7-6; cdr3_aa: ASSLVAAGYEQY
j_call: -; v_call: TRBV6-5; cdr3_aa: ASSYGQMNYEQY
j_call: TRBJ2-1; v_call: TRBV7-2; cdr3_aa: ASSLDSVSTYNEQF
j_call: TRBJ2-4; v_call: TRBV28; cdr3_aa: ASSWTGRVAKNIQY
j_call: TRBJ1-1; v_call: TRBV5-6; cdr3_aa: ASSLLNQANTEAF
j_call: TRBJ2-3; v_call: TRBV5-1; cdr3_aa: ASSLPPGDWVPPDTQY
j_call: TRBJ1-4; v_call: TRBV5-1; cdr3_aa: ASSSVGGREKLF
j_call: TRBJ2-1; v_call: TRBV10-3; cdr3_aa: AIKRFGEQF
j_call: TRBJ2-3; v_call: TRBV7-3; cdr3_aa: ASSFGSVDTQY
j_call: TRBJ1-2; v_call: TRBV27; cdr3_aa: ASSFGQGDYGYT
j_call: TRBJ2-3; v_call: TRBV5-6; cdr3_aa: ASSFDRTDTQY
j_call: TRBJ2-1; v_call: TRBV28; cdr3_aa: ASSLGTSDYNEQF
j_call: TRBJ1-1; v_call: TRBV9; cdr3_aa: ASSATGGNAEAF
j_call: TRBJ1-5; v_call: TRBV12-5; cdr3_aa: ASVSTGNQPQH
j_call: TRBJ2-7; v_call: TRBV10-1; cdr3_aa: ASSESLAGKLYEQY
j_call: TRBJ2-2; v_call: TRBV6-4; cdr3_aa: ASSDTGRNTGELF
j_call: TRBJ2-4; v_call: TRBV27; cdr3_aa: ASSLGHPAAKNIQY
j_call: TRBJ2-6; v_call: TRBV29-1; cdr3_aa: SVEGTASSGANVLT
j_call: TRBJ2-7; v_call: TRBV28; cdr3_aa: ASSLDGVSEQY
j_call: TRBJ2-2; v_call: TRBV6-1; cdr3_aa: ASSTRTGGTGELF